The clone carrying this T cell receptor (beta chain) was recorded only once. Its matching antigen is unknown. This specimen belongs to a study of siplizumab effects on memory and regulatory T cells. TCRdb's table, derived via immunoSEQ multiplex PCR, lists solely in-frame clones and lacks some. The sample carries some 88,000 clones, more than 80% recorded once. The length of the CDR3 is 15 residues. Germline CDR1 is LNHDA and CDR2 is SQIVND (reference sequence). V lost 3 bases to trimming and J lost 5 bases; unmatched junction nucleotides: 8. Study outcomes and limitations: Major contributors to the alloresponse seemed to be naive T cells, which also appeared more diverse than memory cells.

This clonotype originated in a human donor in good health. The chain uses TRBV19 and TRBJ2-5, with 8 bases matching TRBD2. Sequences were obtained from CD4+ T cells sorted from blood. The CDR3 protein is CASSMGNGRVETQYF. The DNA of the CDR3 is TGTGCCAGTAGTATGGGGAACGGGAGGGTCGAGACCCAGTACTTC.